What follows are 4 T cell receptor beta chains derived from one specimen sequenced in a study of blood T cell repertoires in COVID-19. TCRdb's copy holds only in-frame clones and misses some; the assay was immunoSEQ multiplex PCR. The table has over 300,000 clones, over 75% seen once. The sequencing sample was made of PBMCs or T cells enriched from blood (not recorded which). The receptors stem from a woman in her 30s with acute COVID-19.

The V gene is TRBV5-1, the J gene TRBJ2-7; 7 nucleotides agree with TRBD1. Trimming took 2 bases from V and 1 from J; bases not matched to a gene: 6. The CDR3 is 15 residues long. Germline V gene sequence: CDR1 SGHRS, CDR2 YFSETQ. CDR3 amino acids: CASSFATGRSYEQYF. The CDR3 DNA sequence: TGCGCCAGCAGCTTCGCGACAGGGCGTTCCTACGAGCAGTACTTC.

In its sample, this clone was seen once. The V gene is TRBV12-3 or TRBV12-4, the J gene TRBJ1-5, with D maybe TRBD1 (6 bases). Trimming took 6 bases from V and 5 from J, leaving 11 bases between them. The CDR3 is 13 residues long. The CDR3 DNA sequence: TGTGCCAGCAGACAGGGATGGGATCAGCCCCAGCATTTT. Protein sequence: CASRQGWDQPQHF.

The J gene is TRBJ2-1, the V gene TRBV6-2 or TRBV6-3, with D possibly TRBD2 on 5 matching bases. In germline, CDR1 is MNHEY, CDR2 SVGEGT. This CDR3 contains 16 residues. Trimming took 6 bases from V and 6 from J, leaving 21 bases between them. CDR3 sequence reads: CASSLQGLRKSNEQFF. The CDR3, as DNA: TGTGCCAGCAGCCTACAAGGACTCCGCAAGTCCAATGAGCAGTTCTTC.

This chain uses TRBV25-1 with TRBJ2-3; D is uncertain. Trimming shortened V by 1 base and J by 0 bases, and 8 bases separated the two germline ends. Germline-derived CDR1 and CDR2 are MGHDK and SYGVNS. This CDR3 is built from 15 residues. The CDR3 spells CASSELGFSTDTQYF. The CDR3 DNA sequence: TGTGCCAGCAGTGAATTGGGCTTTAGCACAGATACGCAGTATTTT.